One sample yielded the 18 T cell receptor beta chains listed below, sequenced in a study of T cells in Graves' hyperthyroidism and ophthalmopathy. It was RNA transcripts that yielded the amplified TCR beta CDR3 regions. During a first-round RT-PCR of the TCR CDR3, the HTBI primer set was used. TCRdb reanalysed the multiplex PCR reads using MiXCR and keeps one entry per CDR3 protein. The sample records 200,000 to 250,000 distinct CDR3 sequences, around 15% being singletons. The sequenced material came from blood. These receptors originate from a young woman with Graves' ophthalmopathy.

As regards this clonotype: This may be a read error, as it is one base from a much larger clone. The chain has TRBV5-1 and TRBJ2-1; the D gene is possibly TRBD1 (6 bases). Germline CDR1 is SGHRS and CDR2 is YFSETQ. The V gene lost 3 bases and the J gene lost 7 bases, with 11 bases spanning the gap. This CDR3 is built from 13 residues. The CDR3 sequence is CASSSRQANEQFF. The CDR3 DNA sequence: TGCGCCAGCAGCTCAAGACAGGCTAATGAGCAGTTCTTC.

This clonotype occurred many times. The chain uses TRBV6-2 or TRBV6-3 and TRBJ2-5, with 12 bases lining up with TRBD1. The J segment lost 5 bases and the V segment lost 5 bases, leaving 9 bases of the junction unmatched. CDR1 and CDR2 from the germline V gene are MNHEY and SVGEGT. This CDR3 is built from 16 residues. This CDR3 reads CASSNRDRGPLETQYF. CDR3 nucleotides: TGTGCCAGCAGTAACCGGGACAGGGGGCCCTTGGAGACCCAGTACTTC.

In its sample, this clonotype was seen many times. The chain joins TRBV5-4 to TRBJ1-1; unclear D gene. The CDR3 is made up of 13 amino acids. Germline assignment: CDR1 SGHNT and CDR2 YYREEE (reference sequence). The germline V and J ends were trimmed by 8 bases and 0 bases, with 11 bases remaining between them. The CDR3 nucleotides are TGTGCCAGTAGCGGCAGGATGAACACTGAAGCTTTCTTT. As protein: CASSGRMNTEAFF.

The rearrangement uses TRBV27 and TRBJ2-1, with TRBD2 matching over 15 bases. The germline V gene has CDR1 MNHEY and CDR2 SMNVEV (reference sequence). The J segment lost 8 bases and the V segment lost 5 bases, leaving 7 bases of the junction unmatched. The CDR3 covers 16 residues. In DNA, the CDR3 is TGTGCCAGCAGTCTAGCCGGGACTAGCGGGAGGTATGAGCAGTTCTTC. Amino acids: CASSLAGTSGRYEQFF.

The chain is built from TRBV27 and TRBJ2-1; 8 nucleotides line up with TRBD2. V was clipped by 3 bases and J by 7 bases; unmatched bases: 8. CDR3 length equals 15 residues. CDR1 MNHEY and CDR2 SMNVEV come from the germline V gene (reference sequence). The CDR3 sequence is CASSFVVAGPNEQFF. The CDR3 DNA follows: TGTGCCAGCAGTTTTGTGGTAGCGGGACCTAATGAGCAGTTCTTC.

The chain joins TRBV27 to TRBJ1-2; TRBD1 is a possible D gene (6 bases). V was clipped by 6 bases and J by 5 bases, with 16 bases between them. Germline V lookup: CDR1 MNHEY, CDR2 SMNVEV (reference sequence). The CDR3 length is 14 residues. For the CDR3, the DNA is TGTGCCAGCAGCGCTAAAGGACAGAAATATGGCTACACCTTC. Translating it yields CASSAKGQKYGYTF.

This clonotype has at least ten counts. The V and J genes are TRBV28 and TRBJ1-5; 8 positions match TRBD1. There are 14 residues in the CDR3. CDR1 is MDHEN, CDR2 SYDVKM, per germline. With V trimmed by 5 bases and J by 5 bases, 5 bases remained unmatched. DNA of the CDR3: TGTGCCAGCAGTAGGACAGGGCAGGATCAGCCCCAGCATTTT. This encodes CASSRTGQDQPQHF.

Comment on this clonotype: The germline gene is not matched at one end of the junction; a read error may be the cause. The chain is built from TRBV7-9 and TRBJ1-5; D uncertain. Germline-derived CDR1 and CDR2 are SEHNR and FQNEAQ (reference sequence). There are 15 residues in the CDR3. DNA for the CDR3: TGTGCCAGCAGCTTTGCAGATTATAGCAATCGGCCCCAGCATTTT. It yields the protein CASSFADYSNRPQHF.

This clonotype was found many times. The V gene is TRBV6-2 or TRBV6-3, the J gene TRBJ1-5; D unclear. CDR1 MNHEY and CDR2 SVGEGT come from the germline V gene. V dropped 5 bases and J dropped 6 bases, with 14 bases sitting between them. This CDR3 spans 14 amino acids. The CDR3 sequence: CASSPFRGGQPQHF. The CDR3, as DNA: TGTGCCAGCAGTCCATTCAGAGGAGGTCAGCCCCAGCATTTT.

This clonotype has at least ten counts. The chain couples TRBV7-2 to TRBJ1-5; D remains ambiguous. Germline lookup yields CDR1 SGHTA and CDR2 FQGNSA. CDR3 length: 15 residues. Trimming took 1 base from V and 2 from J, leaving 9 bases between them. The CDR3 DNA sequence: TGTGCCAGCAGCTTAGTTGGTGCGGGCAATCAGCCCCAGCATTTT. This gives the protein CASSLVGAGNQPQHF.

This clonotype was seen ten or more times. CDR3 sequence reads: CASSPGPEGWAFF. For the CDR3, the DNA is TGTGCCAGCAGCCCGGGGCCCGAGGGTTGGGCTTTCTTT. The chain links TRBV7-2 to TRBJ1-1, with a weak D call TRBD1 (5 bases). CDR1 SGHTA and CDR2 FQGNSA come from the germline V gene. The V end lost 5 bases, the J end lost 11 bases, and 18 bases lay between the germline ends. The CDR3 covers 13 residues.

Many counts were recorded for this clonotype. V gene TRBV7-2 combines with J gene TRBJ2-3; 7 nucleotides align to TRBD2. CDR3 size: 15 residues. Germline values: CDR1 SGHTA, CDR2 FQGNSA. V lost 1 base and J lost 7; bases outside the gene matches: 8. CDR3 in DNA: TGTGCCAGCAGCTTAGACGGGAGGTGGGGGAATACGCAGTATTTT. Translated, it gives CASSLDGRWGNTQYF.

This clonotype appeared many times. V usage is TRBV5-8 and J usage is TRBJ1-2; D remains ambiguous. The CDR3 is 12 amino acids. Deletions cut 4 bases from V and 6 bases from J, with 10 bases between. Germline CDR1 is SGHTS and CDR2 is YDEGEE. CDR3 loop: CASSLNSNGYTF. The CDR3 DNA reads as TGTGCCAGCAGCCTCAACTCAAATGGCTACACCTTC.

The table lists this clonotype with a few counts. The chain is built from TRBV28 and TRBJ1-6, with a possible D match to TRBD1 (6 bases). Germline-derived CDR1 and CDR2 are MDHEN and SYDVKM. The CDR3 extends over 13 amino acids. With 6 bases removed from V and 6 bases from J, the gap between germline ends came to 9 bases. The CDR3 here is CASRSDSNSPLHF. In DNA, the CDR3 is TGTGCCAGCAGATCGGACAGTAATTCACCCCTCCACTTT.

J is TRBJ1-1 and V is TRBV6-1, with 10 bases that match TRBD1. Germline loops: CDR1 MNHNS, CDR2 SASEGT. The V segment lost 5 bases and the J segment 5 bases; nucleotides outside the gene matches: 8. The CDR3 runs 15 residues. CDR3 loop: CASSNRDRGTTEAFF. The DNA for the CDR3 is TGTGCCAGCAGTAACCGGGACAGGGGAACAACTGAAGCTTTCTTT.

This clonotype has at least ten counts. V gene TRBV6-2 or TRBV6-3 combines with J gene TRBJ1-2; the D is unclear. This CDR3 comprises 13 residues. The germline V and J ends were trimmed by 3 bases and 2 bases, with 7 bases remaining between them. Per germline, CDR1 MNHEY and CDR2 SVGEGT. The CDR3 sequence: CASSYTRNYGYTF. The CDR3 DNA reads TGTGCCAGCAGTTATACCCGGAACTATGGCTACACCTTC.

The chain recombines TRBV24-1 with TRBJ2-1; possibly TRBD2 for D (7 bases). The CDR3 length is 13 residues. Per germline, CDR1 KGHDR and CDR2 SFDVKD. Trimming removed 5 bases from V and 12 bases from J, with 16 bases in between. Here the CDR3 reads CATSAEGGGGQFF. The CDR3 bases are TGTGCCACCAGTGCAGAGGGCGGGGGCGGGCAGTTCTTC.

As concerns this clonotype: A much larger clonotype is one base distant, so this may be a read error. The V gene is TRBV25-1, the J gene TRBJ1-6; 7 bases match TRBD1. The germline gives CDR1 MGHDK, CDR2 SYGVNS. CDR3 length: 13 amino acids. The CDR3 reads CVSSRTGDSPLHF. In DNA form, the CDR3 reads TGTGTCAGCAGTCGGACAGGCGATTCACCCCTCCACTTT.